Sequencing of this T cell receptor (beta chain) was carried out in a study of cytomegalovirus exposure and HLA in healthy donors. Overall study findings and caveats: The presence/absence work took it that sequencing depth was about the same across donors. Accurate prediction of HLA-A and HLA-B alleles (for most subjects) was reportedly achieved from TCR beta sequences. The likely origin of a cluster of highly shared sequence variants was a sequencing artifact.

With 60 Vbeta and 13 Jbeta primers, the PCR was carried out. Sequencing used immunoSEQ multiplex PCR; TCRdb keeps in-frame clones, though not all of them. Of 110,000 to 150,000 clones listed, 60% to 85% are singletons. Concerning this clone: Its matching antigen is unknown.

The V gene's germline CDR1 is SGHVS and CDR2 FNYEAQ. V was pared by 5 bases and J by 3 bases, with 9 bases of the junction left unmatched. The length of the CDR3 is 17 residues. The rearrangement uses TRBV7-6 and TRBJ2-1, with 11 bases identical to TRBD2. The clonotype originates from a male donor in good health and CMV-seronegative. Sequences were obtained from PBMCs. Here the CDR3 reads CASSRTSGGDNYNEQFF. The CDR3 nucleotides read TGTGCCAGCAGCAGAACTAGCGGGGGTGACAACTACAATGAGCAGTTCTTC.